This is a list of T cell receptor beta chains from one sample in a study of T cell clusters in autoimmune cytopenias. Reprocessing the multiplex PCR reads, TCRdb reports a single entry for every CDR3 protein and omits DNA. The sample totals 7,000 to 9,500 distinct CDR3 sequences. The sequenced material came from peripheral blood. All receptors come from a human donor with an autoimmune cytopenia or autoimmune hepatitis (not recorded which). The CDR3 runs from the conserved cysteine through the conserved F or W. Clone size appears in some rows only: once, few, many, or a class for an expanded clone.

TRBJ2-3,medium-sized,TRBV20-1,CSASLRGVHTDTQYF
TRBJ2-3,medium-sized,TRBV29-1,CSVEWRESEDTQYF
TRBJ1-1,NA,TRBV5-4,CASSIGTANTEAFF
TRBJ2-3,NA,TRBV14,CASSQDFITREGHLGTDTQYF
TRBJ2-3,medium-sized,TRBV6-1,CATTGEGIGTDTQYF
TRBJ1-2,NA,TRBV5-6,CASSLLGVIGYTF
TRBJ2-7,medium-sized,TRBV6-1,CARGTYPYEQYF
TRBJ1-6,medium-sized,TRBV12-3/TRBV12-4,CASRGLSSPLHF
TRBJ2-7,NA,TRBV12-3/TRBV12-4,CATSERVNYEQYF
TRBJ2-7,NA,TRBV6-5,CASSISLGPTYEQYF
TRBJ1-2,NA,TRBV18,CASSPVLGRDNYGYTF
TRBJ1-5,medium-sized,TRBV6-1,CASRVRQGTKQPQHF
TRBJ1-5,NA,TRBV20-1,CSARERQGNQPQHF
TRBJ2-3,NA,TRBV27,CASSLGGRPPTDTQYF
TRBJ1-2,medium-sized,TRBV19,CASMGGTDDGYTF
TRBJ2-1,NA,TRBV12-3/TRBV12-4,CASSLGQGVYNEQFF
TRBJ2-5,NA,TRBV5-4,CASSSRDGQETQYF
TRBJ2-5,NA,TRBV27,CASSSPQGGGETQYF
TRBJ2-2,NA,TRBV13,CASRSKGDTGELFF
TRBJ2-7,medium-sized,TRBV6-6,CASSYELAGNYEQYF
TRBJ2-7,medium-sized,TRBV12-3/TRBV12-4,CASSIRDTSYEQYF
TRBJ2-3,NA,TRBV29-1,CSALPYLTTSGVGVDTQYF
TRBJ1-5,medium-sized,TRBV6-5,CASRPGRIDQPQHF
TRBJ1-2,medium-sized,TRBV29-1,CSVVSGTNGYGYTF
TRBJ1-2,medium-sized,TRBV5-8,CASSLNGYGYTF
TRBJ2-7,NA,TRBV6-5,CASMLDSRSYEQYF
TRBJ1-4,NA,TRBV7-9,CASSSQGTNEKLFF
TRBJ1-4,medium-sized,TRBV2,CASRARAQGEKLFF
TRBJ2-3,NA,TRBV7-6,CASSLGDSPDTQYF
TRBJ2-7,NA,TRBV5-1,CASSPTGTSSSYEQYF
TRBJ1-6,medium-sized,TRBV12-3/TRBV12-4,CASSLGQGSSPLHF
TRBJ2-3,medium-sized,TRBV20-1,CSAIIDRGTDTQYF
TRBJ2-7,medium-sized,TRBV20-1,CSAGLRVAGPYEQYF
TRBJ1-5,NA,TRBV4-1,CASSRGGGGDQPQHF
TRBJ1-2,medium-sized,TRBV20-1,CSAMAGVDGYTF
TRBJ2-3,NA,TRBV9,CASSPGLAGGSDTQYF
TRBJ2-7,NA,TRBV28,CATRSDVSYEQYF
TRBJ1-5,NA,TRBV11-2,CASSPQGLSNQPQHF
TRBJ1-5,NA,TRBV12-3/TRBV12-4,CASSFQGRQPQHF
TRBJ1-1,NA,TRBV18,CASSGTGKNTEAFF
TRBJ2-1,NA,TRBV20-1,CSARDPGRDSYNEQFF
TRBJ2-1,NA,TRBV5-1,CASTLTPSAPTEQFF
TRBJ1-2,medium-sized,TRBV19,CASTTAWAGSYGYTF
TRBJ2-1,NA,TRBV10-1,CASSESTPGANEQFF
TRBJ1-1,NA,TRBV20-1,CSAGRGNTEAFF
TRBJ1-1,NA,TRBV6-1,CASSSSTGGVNTEAFF